This entry lists 18 T cell receptor beta chains sequenced from one sample in a study of regulatory T cells in long-lasting Graves disease. Time point here: newly diagnosed GD, antithyroid drugs for less than 3 months. Researchers made the TCR library from RNA that was extracted from PBMCs. To make TCR beta libraries, researchers used iRepertoire HTBI primers and Arm-PCR of CDR3 regions. TCRdb re-derived calls from the multiplex PCR reads in MiXCR, one entry per CDR3 protein. The data show about 320,000 distinct CDR3 sequences, 18% seen once. Here the sequenced sample was peripheral blood mononuclear cells (PBMCs), taken at new diagnosis, from a patient treated with antithyroid drugs. These TCRs come from a female donor with Graves disease.

In DNA form, the CDR3 reads TGTGCCAGTAGTATAGTCCCGGGCTACGAGCAGTACTTC. It specifies CASSIVPGYEQYF. The chain combines TRBV19 with TRBJ2-7, with no clear D. This CDR3 region has 13 residues. The V end lost 1 base, the J end lost 3 bases, and 7 bases lay between the germline ends. Per the germline V gene, CDR1 is LNHDA and CDR2 is SQIVND (reference sequence).

This clonotype occurred many times. The rearrangement uses TRBV27 and TRBJ2-2; TRBD2 agrees at 11 bases. V trimming: 5 bases; J trimming: 6 bases; junction bases outside the gene matches: 11. The CDR3 runs to 17 residues. Germline V CDR1 and CDR2: MNHEY, SMNVEV (reference sequence). The CDR3: CASSHYSGRASAGELFF. Here the CDR3 DNA reads TGTGCCAGCAGTCACTATAGCGGGAGGGCCTCGGCCGGGGAGCTGTTTTTT.

This clonotype was counted many times. This chain joins TRBV6-2 or TRBV6-3 and TRBJ1-1; D gene ambiguous. The CDR3 is made up of 15 amino acids. The germline CDR1 and CDR2 sequences are MNHEY and SVGEGT. V dropped 8 bases and J dropped 0 bases, with 16 bases sitting between them. The CDR3, as DNA: TGTGCCAGCGTCACACGCCCGAACGTGAACACTGAAGCTTTCTTT. Residues: CASVTRPNVNTEAFF.

This clonotype has at least ten counts. The rearrangement uses TRBV19 and TRBJ2-5; TRBD2 matches at 12 bases. The germline gives CDR1 LNHDA, CDR2 SQIVND (reference sequence). V was clipped by 5 bases and J by 2 bases; unmatched bases: 6. The CDR3 spans 16 residues. In DNA form, the CDR3 reads TGTGCCAGTAGTGCTAGCGGGAGGGCCGGACAAGAGACCCAGTACTTC. Its protein is CASSASGRAGQETQYF.

Details on this clonotype: A much larger clone differs from this one at a single base, so this may be a read error. The J gene is TRBJ1-1, the V gene TRBV6-2 or TRBV6-3; 12 nucleotides match TRBD1. The germline CDR1 and CDR2 sequences are MNHEY and SVGEGT. CDR3 length equals 17 residues. Trimming took 4 bases from V and 4 from J; bases not matched to a gene: 10. The CDR3 DNA follows: TGTGCCAGCAGTTGGTCCGGGACAGGGGGCTTGTGCACTGAAGCTTTCTTT. It codes for CASSWSGTGGLCTEAFF.

This clonotype was observed at least ten times. The chain links TRBV11-3 to TRBJ2-3, with D unclear. Germline CDR1 SGHNT, CDR2 YENEEA. CDR3 length: 16 amino acids. V was clipped by 2 bases and J by 9 bases, with 21 bases between them. The CDR3: CASSLNWMIRNDTQYF. CDR3 nucleotide sequence: TGTGCCAGCAGCTTAAATTGGATGATACGGAACGACACGCAGTATTTT.

This clonotype has at least ten counts. The chain has TRBV19 and TRBJ2-3, with a tentative D call TRBD2 (6 bases). V shed 4 bases and J shed 2 bases, with 7 bases lying between them. The CDR3 length is 13 residues. The germline CDR1 and CDR2 sequences are LNHDA and SQIVND (reference sequence). This CDR3 is CASSSGNTDTQYF. CDR3 nucleotide sequence: TGTGCCAGTAGTAGCGGGAACACAGATACGCAGTATTTT.

This clonotype was detected ten times or more. The rearrangement uses TRBV2 and TRBJ2-7; the match to TRBD2 covers 8 bases. Looked up from germline, CDR1 is SNHLY and CDR2 is FYNNEI. The CDR3 runs to 14 residues. Trimming took 6 bases from V and 3 from J; bases not matched to a gene: 7. CDR3 DNA: TGTGCCAGCAGAGTCGGTACTAGCGGCTACGAGCAGTACTTC. Translation: CASRVGTSGYEQYF.

This clonotype appeared many times. The genes are TRBV28 and TRBJ2-1; 10 bases match TRBD2. Germline trimming cut 2 bases from V and 6 bases from J; bases unmatched to any gene: 7. Per the germline V gene, CDR1 is MDHEN and CDR2 is SYDVKM. The CDR3 loop spans 16 amino acids. For the CDR3, the DNA is TGTGCCAGCAGTTTAGGAGGACTAGCGGCGGTCAATGAGCAGTTCTTC. Its protein is CASSLGGLAAVNEQFF.

This clonotype was detected many times. The chain carries TRBV7-9 and TRBJ2-3; D is tentatively TRBD1 or TRBD2 (5 bases each). The CDR3 has 15 amino acids. CDR1 and CDR2 (germline): SEHNR, FQNEAQ (reference sequence). V shed 2 bases and J shed 4 bases, with 13 bases lying between them. The CDR3 region is CASSLWGSAADTQYF. CDR3 DNA: TGTGCCAGCAGCTTATGGGGGAGTGCGGCAGATACGCAGTATTTT.

The chain couples TRBV9 to TRBJ2-7, with 14 bases lining up with TRBD2. Trimming cost V 0 bases and J 7 bases; bases outside gene matches: 6. The CDR3 length is 16 residues. The germline CDR1 and CDR2 sequences are SGDLS and YYNGEE. CDR3 loop: CASSVGRTSGRWEQYF. The CDR3 coding sequence is TGTGCCAGCAGCGTAGGGAGGACTAGCGGGAGGTGGGAGCAGTACTTC. The full variable domain, in which reference TRBV9 and TRBJ2-7 provide the parts outside the CDR3, is DSGVTQTPKHLITATGQRVTLRCSPRSGDLSVYWYQQSLDQGLQFLIQYYNGEERAKGNILERFSAQQFPDLHSELNLSSLELGDSALYFCASSVGRTSGRWEQYFGPGTRLTVT.

This clonotype has ten or more counts. The chain recombines TRBV20-1 with TRBJ2-7; D remains ambiguous. The CDR3 covers 15 residues. From germline, CDR1 is DFQATT and CDR2 SNEGSKA (reference sequence). V gave up 0 bases and J gave up 2 bases, with 14 bases separating them. CDR3 region: CSARDGFALTYEQYF. CDR3 nucleotides: TGCAGTGCTAGAGATGGGTTTGCCCTTACCTACGAGCAGTACTTC.

The V and J genes are TRBV27 and TRBJ1-5; the D gene is possibly TRBD1 (6 bases). CDR3 size: 14 residues. The germline V gene encodes CDR1 MNHEY and CDR2 SMNVEV (reference sequence). Trimming stripped 5 bases from V and 4 bases from J, with 12 bases between. In nucleotides, the CDR3 is TGTGCCAGCAGTCCACAGGGAGAGAATCAGCCCCAGCATTTT. It specifies CASSPQGENQPQHF.

This clonotype was observed a handful of times. Sequence at one end of the junction differs from germline and may be a read error. The chain recombines TRBV15 with TRBJ1-1; D not certain. This CDR3 is 15 amino acids long. Germline CDR1 is LNHNV and CDR2 is YYDKDF (reference sequence). CDR3 in DNA: TGTGCCACCAGCAGAGATTCCGGCGGTTGGACTGAAGCTTCCTTT. Protein product: CATSRDSGGWTEASF.

As concerns this clonotype: This may be a read error, as it is one base from a much larger clone. The chain links TRBV20-1 to TRBJ2-1; 7 bases fit TRBD2. The DNA end is more similar to TRBJ2-5, so the J call may be wrong. CDR3 length: 14 amino acids. CDR1 is DFQATT, CDR2 SNEGSKA, per germline (reference sequence). CDR3 bases: TGCGGTGCCTCCGTTGGTAGCGGGTTAGAGACCCAGTACTTC. It specifies CGASVGSGLETQYF.

This clonotype was seen repeatedly, ten times or more. The chain couples TRBV11-2 to TRBJ1-2; 7 bases agree with TRBD1. The CDR3 is 15 residues long. The germline V gene has CDR1 SGHAT and CDR2 FQNNGV. V lost 0 bases to trimming and J lost 7 bases; unmatched junction nucleotides: 8. The CDR3 loop is CASSLELQGTVGYTF. The DNA of the CDR3 is TGTGCCAGCAGCTTAGAATTACAGGGGACAGTTGGCTACACCTTC.

This clonotype was seen at least ten times. This chain connects TRBV28 to TRBJ2-6; a possible D gene is TRBD1 (6 bases). V lost 6 bases and J lost 2, with 14 bases in between. The CDR3 totals 16 residues. The germline V gene has CDR1 MDHEN and CDR2 SYDVKM. The CDR3 reads CASRYRDPPGANVLTF. The CDR3 DNA sequence: TGTGCCAGCAGATACAGGGACCCTCCTGGGGCCAACGTCCTGACTTTC. Together with reference TRBV28 and TRBJ2-6, the CDR3 gives the full variable domain: DVKVTQSSRYLVKRTGEKVFLECVQDMDHENMFWYRQDPGLGLRLIYFSYDVKMKEKGDIPEGYSVSREKKERFSLILESASTNQTSMYLCASRYRDPPGANVLTFGAGSRLTVL.

This clonotype was detected many times. V gene TRBV28 combines with J gene TRBJ2-5, with TRBD2 matching 8 bases. Germline lookup yields CDR1 MDHEN and CDR2 SYDVKM. V gave up 5 bases and J gave up 5 bases; unmatched junction bases: 7. The CDR3 has 14 residues. The CDR3 DNA is TGTGCCAGCAGTCTGGGACTAGTACTCGAGACCCAGTACTTC. It is translated as CASSLGLVLETQYF.